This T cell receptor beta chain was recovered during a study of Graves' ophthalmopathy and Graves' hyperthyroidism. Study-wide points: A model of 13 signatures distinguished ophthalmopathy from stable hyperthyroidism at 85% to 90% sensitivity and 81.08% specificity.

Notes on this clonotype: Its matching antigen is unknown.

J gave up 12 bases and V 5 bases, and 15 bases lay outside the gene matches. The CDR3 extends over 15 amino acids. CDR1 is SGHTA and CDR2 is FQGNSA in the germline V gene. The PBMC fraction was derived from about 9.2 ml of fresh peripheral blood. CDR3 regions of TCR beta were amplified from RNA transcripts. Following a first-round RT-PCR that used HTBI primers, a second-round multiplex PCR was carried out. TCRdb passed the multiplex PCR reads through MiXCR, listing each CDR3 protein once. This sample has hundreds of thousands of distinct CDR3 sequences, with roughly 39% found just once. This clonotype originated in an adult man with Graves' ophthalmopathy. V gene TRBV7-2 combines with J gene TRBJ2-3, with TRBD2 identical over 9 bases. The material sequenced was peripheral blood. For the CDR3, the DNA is TGTGCCAGCAGCCCACGTGATCGGCGGGGGGGGCTTCAGTATTTT. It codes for CASSPRDRRGGLQYF. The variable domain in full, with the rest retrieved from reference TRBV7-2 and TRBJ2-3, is GAGVSQSPSNKVTEKGKDVELRCDPISGHTALYWYRQSLGQGLEFLIYFQGNSAPDKSGLPSDRFSAERTGGSVSTLTIQRTQQEDSAVYLCASSPRDRRGGLQYFGPGTRLTVL.